This T cell receptor beta chain was sequenced during a study of identical twins. Trimming cost V 5 bases and J 3 bases; bases outside gene matches: 3. The CDR3 runs to 14 residues. Germline assignment: CDR1 SSHAT and CDR2 FNYEAQ (reference sequence). This clonotype has ten or more counts. TCRdb passed the 5' RACE reads through MiXCR, listing each CDR3 protein once. The sample records under 800,000 distinct CDR3 sequences, roughly 20% being singletons. This same sample was also taken into another study, of T cells expressing NK-cell markers.

The chain couples TRBV7-7 to TRBJ2-2; 7 nucleotides match TRBD2. The sample comprised PBMCs. The clonotype originates from a woman younger than 35 in good health. The CDR3 DNA reads as TGTGCCAGCAGCCCTAGCGGCCACACCGGGGAGCTGTTTTTT. It translates to CASSPSGHTGELFF.